This TCR beta chain appears in the sequencing data of a study of cytomegalovirus exposure and HLA in healthy donors. Study-wide context: The roughly 100 million unique TCR beta sequences, from roughly 170 million T cells, were found by an earlier analysis.

Trimming removed 5 bases from V and 5 bases from J; junction bases left unmatched: 8. CDR1 is SNHLY and CDR2 is FYNNEI in the germline V gene. This CDR3 has 14 amino acids. With 60 Vbeta and 13 Jbeta primers, the PCR was carried out. Clones were sequenced by immunoSEQ multiplex PCR, and TCRdb holds only the in-frame ones, with some missing. The profile shows around 120,000 clones, 75% to 85% of them singletons. The receptor's source is a female donor in good health and CMV-seropositive. Input material: PBMCs. This chain connects TRBV2 to TRBJ1-1, with 7 bases fitting TRBD1. CDR3 sequence (DNA): TGTGCCAGCAGTATATCTCGACAGGGAACTGAAGCTTTCTTT. Translation: CASSISRQGTEAFF. Full variable domain (remainder filled in from reference TRBV2 and TRBJ1-1): EPEVTQTPSHQVTQMGQEVILRCVPISNHLYFYWYRQILGQKVEFLVSFYNNEISEKSEIFDDQFSVERPDGSNFTLKIRSTKLEDSAMYFCASSISRQGTEAFFGQGTRLTVV.